This TCR beta chain was sequenced during a study of blood T cell repertoires in COVID-19. Turning to the study itself: The study drew acute and convalescent COVID-19 samples from the United States, Italy and Spain.

Profiling relied on immunoSEQ multiplex PCR, and the TCRdb table lists in-frame clones only, not all of them. In the table there are roughly 200,000 clones, 83% of which are singletons. V dropped 4 bases and J dropped 2; count of bases not matched to a gene: 8. Germline lookup yields CDR1 SGHDT and CDR2 YYEEEE. There are 16 residues in the CDR3. Enrolled during active infection, Seattle patients were then followed longitudinally. The J gene is TRBJ2-2, the V gene TRBV5-6, with 7 bases aligning to TRBD1. The source material was peripheral blood. The origin of this receptor is a woman younger than 45 with COVID-19, enrolled during active disease. The CDR3 DNA sequence: TGTGCCAGCAGCGTCCTGGGACAGTCAAACACCGGGGAGCTGTTTTTT. Protein product: CASSVLGQSNTGELFF.